This is a list of T cell receptor beta chains from one sample in a study of beta chain features in type 1 diabetes. The repertoire was sequenced with immunoSEQ multiplex PCR; TCRdb's copy has only in-frame clones and lacks some. The data contain 150,000 to 200,000 clones, less than 9.5% of them singletons. The sequencing input was central memory CD4+ T cells from blood. These receptors originate from a woman between 18 and 29 years old in good health. Each CDR3 is given with its conserved first and last residue. Size is omitted from some rows. Given values are once, few, many or a class for expanded clones.

j_call,v_call,clone_size,cdr3_aa
TRBJ1-1,TRBV9,few,CASSVAQNTEAFF
TRBJ2-1,TRBV30,few,CAWADTGRADGEQFF
TRBJ1-2,TRBV25-1,NA,CASSDYRGDGYTF
TRBJ2-1,TRBV2,NA,CASGGTGTWKQFF
TRBJ1-1,TRBV29-1,NA,CSVEEPGSRNTEAFF
TRBJ2-6,TRBV27,few,CASSRSGQASSLSGANVLTF
TRBJ2-3,TRBV6-5,NA,CASSYSFGGNTDTQYF
TRBJ2-5,TRBV7-2,many,CASSLLSTTRETQYF
TRBJ1-5,TRBV7-2,NA,CASSLGQGGQPQHF
TRBJ2-7,TRBV7-2,NA,CASIDRSSHEQYF
TRBJ2-3,TRBV2,few,CASTYTSGKGDTQYF
TRBJ2-5,TRBV21-1,NA,CASSILGTRETQYF
TRBJ1-5,TRBV18,NA,CASSPAPTGIINQPQHF
TRBJ1-2,TRBV19,few,CASTAGDKLYYGYTF
TRBJ1-2,TRBV29-1,NA,CSAGTGGYGYTF
TRBJ2-1,TRBV10-3,few,CAISVLLDNNEQFF
TRBJ2-7,TRBV28,NA,CTSSESGGAYEQYF
TRBJ1-2,TRBV6-5,few,CASSYNTGMSNYGYTF
TRBJ1-1,TRBV7-2,NA,CASSFYNEAFF
TRBJ2-1,TRBV25-1,few,CASSESMGLVDEQFF
TRBJ2-5,TRBV5-1,NA,CASSSLSGYQETQYF
TRBJ2-7,TRBV7-9,few,CASSLEGVAGFAYEQYF
TRBJ2-3,TRBV30,few,CAWVFGTGVTDTQYF
TRBJ1-6,TRBV18,few,CASSSGRVENSPLHF
TRBJ2-5,TRBV2,NA,CASSAPYQETQYF
TRBJ2-1,TRBV7-2,few,CASSQQTSGARNEQFF
TRBJ2-1,TRBV7-9,few,CASSLRDSPYNEQFF
TRBJ2-5,TRBV29-1,few,CSAGGGQGQETQYF
TRBJ1-6,TRBV15,few,CATSRDGQNEPLHF
TRBJ1-1,TRBV2,few,CASSRGENTEAFF
TRBJ2-3,TRBV7-2,few,CASSVGASTDTQYF
TRBJ2-2,TRBV9,NA,CASSLLGIGTSGELFF
TRBJ2-5,TRBV6-1,few,CASSEGASGGAIETQYF
TRBJ2-6,TRBV15,few,CATSRSGVGANVLTF
TRBJ1-5,TRBV5-1,NA,CASSSGQGQGQPQHF
TRBJ1-2,TRBV30,NA,CACPRQAHGYTF
TRBJ1-6,TRBV5-1,few,CASSSTGVSNSPLHF
TRBJ1-2,TRBV19,NA,CASSPPRTGYGYTF
TRBJ1-1,TRBV5-1,few,CASSFTGSLNTEAFF
TRBJ2-2,TRBV7-2,few,CASSLLGGGRAGELFF
TRBJ2-5,TRBV18,few,CATSRPYRGRGQETQYF
TRBJ2-5,TRBV5-8,few,CASDLAQGAETQYF
TRBJ1-2,TRBV30,few,CAWERDRGLSGYTF
TRBJ2-1,TRBV15,few,CATSIQGAPYNEQFF
TRBJ1-5,TRBV6-1,many,CASSEIGGRNQPQHF
TRBJ1-5,TRBV2,few,CASSESTGANQPQHF
TRBJ1-6,TRBV5-4,NA,CASSSGQGQSPLHF